This TCR beta chain was found in a study of blood T cell repertoires in COVID-19. As originally analysed: Reference gene primer amplification gave estimated nucleated cell counts. Sequencing was performed with immunoSEQ multiplex PCR; in TCRdb, only in-frame clones are kept and a portion is missing. From that table come the V and J calls and clone size; the DNA was used to work out D and trimming. The sample shows 320,000 or so clones, approximately 88% of them seen only once. This clone was detected once. The V end was cut by 6 bases, the J end by 3 bases, with 15 bases between. CDR3 size: 15 residues. Per germline, CDR1 MNHEY and CDR2 SVGAGI. Before being deemed recovered, Cohort 3 donors had two negative PCRs, clearance, or symptom resolution.

The origin of this receptor is a man in his sixties who had recovered from COVID-19. The chain couples TRBV6-5 to TRBJ1-5, with D possibly being TRBD1 (5 bases). The sequenced material came from PBMCs or T cells enriched from blood (not recorded which). The DNA of the CDR3 is TGTGCCAGCAGCCCCCGGGGGAGGGTCAATCAGCCCCAGCATTTT. Protein product: CASSPRGRVNQPQHF.